The rows below give T cell receptor beta chains drawn from one sample of a study of T-cell memory formation after mild COVID-19. TCRdb redid the calling of the 5' RACE reads with MiXCR, one entry per CDR3 protein. The sample shows 75,000 to 95,000 distinct CDR3 sequences, more than 12% of them seen only once. Sequencing input: PBMCs or a T cell subset sorted from them (not recorded which). The receptors originated from a man aged 18-30 years who had mild COVID-19 (a few samples of this study predate the infection). Cell type and time point are not known. The CDR3 runs from the conserved cysteine through the conserved F or W. D genes are given only for firm matches. Part of the rows lack a size; the others show once, few, many or a class for expanded clones.

NA	NA	TRBV7-8	TRBJ2-2	16	CASSLGATEATGELFF	TGTGCCAGCAGCTTAGGTGCAACGGAAGCCACCGGGGAGCTGTTTTTT
NA	NA	TRBV6-6	TRBJ1-1	14	CASSYSAAGNGAFF	TGTGCCAGCAGTTACTCAGCTGCCGGGAATGGGGCTTTCTTT
NA	few	TRBV27	TRBJ1-6	15	CASSSEPWGNSPLHF	TGTGCCAGCAGTTCCGAGCCTTGGGGGAATTCACCCCTCCACTTT
NA	few	TRBV20-1	TRBJ1-1	15	CSARDARGAFTEAFF	TGCAGTGCTAGAGACGCTAGGGGGGCCTTTACTGAAGCTTTCTTT
NA	many	TRBV12-3/TRBV12-4	TRBJ2-7	13	CASTLDSNYEQYF	TGTGCCAGCACCCTGGACAGCAACTACGAGCAGTACTTC
NA	once	TRBV6-2/TRBV6-3	TRBJ2-1	12	CASSHKNNEQFF	TGTGCCAGCAGTCACAAAAACAATGAGCAGTTCTTC
NA	few	TRBV27	TRBJ2-3	13	CASSFAGVNTQYF	TGTGCCAGCAGTTTCGCCGGGGTAAATACGCAGTATTTT
TRBD1	NA	TRBV20-1	TRBJ1-3	14	CSAREDRAGNTIYF	TGCAGTGCTAGGGAGGACAGGGCTGGAAACACCATATATTTT
TRBD2	NA	TRBV5-1	TRBJ2-1	17	CASSLHGTSGGNNEQFF	TGCGCCAGCAGCTTGCACGGGACTAGCGGGGGGAACAATGAGCAGTTCTTC
NA	few	TRBV7-9	TRBJ1-5	12	CASSVGSQPQHF	TGTGCCAGCAGCGTGGGATCTCAGCCCCAGCATTTT
NA	NA	TRBV6-2/TRBV6-3	TRBJ1-2	12	CASRREVYGYTF	TGTGCCAGCAGAAGAGAAGTTTACGGCTACACCTTC
TRBD2	few	TRBV7-9	TRBJ2-1	15	CASSKSGEGWNEQFF	TGTGCCAGCAGCAAGAGCGGGGAAGGGTGGAATGAGCAGTTCTTC
NA	NA	TRBV10-3	TRBJ2-1	15	CAISGGGPSYNEQFF	TGTGCCATCAGTGGGGGTGGGCCATCCTACAATGAGCAGTTCTTC
TRBD1	NA	TRBV4-1	TRBJ2-2	19	CASSQGLWTGSKNTGELFF	TGCGCCAGCAGCCAAGGGCTTTGGACAGGGAGTAAGAACACCGGGGAGCTGTTTTTT
TRBD1	NA	TRBV11-2	TRBJ2-1	15	CASSLGQGVSDEQFF	TGTGCCAGCAGCTTAGGACAGGGGGTCTCCGATGAGCAGTTCTTC
NA	many	TRBV12-3/TRBV12-4	TRBJ2-7	16	CASSSPHIDGSYEQYF	TGTGCCAGCAGTTCGCCCCACATCGATGGATCCTACGAGCAGTACTTC
NA	few	TRBV11-2	TRBJ2-3	15	CASSSLGQAPDTQYF	TGTGCCAGCAGCTCCCTGGGTCAAGCGCCAGATACGCAGTATTTT
TRBD1	NA	TRBV20-1	TRBJ2-5	15	CSARSGTGWSETQYF	TGCAGTGCTAGATCCGGGACAGGGTGGTCGGAGACCCAGTACTTC
NA	NA	TRBV7-6	TRBJ2-3	16	CASSFLDSDVTDTQYF	TGTGCCAGCAGCTTTCTCGACAGCGATGTCACAGATACGCAGTATTTT
NA	NA	TRBV11-3	TRBJ2-2	12	CASSPYTGELFF	TGTGCCAGCAGCCCATACACCGGGGAGCTGTTTTTT
NA	few	TRBV6-1	TRBJ1-1	14	CASSILGMNTEAFF	TGTGCCAGCAGTATCCTGGGGATGAACACTGAAGCTTTCTTT
TRBD2	NA	TRBV2	TRBJ2-5	16	CASSDISGGIQETQYF	TGTGCCAGCAGTGATATTAGCGGGGGGATACAAGAGACCCAGTACTTC
NA	NA	TRBV5-6	TRBJ1-1	13	CASSDDTNTEAFF	TGTGCCAGCAGCGACGACACGAACACTGAAGCTTTCTTT
TRBD1	NA	TRBV6-2/TRBV6-3	TRBJ2-3	18	CASSYPSSTGWRTDTQYF	TGTGCCAGCAGTTACCCCTCCTCGACAGGGTGGAGGACAGATACGCAGTATTTT
NA	few	TRBV20-1	TRBJ2-2	14	CSASLRENTGELFF	TGCAGTGCTAGCCTCCGGGAGAACACCGGGGAGCTGTTTTTT
NA	many	TRBV4-3	TRBJ2-7	15	CASSQDKVFRDEQYF	TGCGCCAGCAGCCAAGATAAAGTCTTCCGGGACGAGCAGTACTTC
NA	many	TRBV29-1	TRBJ2-7	12	CSVETRDYEQYF	TGCAGCGTTGAAACTAGGGATTACGAGCAGTACTTC
NA	few	TRBV11-2	TRBJ1-5	14	CASSPGQYNQPQHF	TGTGCCAGCAGCCCCGGACAGTACAATCAGCCCCAGCATTTT
TRBD1	NA	TRBV5-5	TRBJ1-4	14	CASSPDRAHEKLFF	TGTGCCAGCAGCCCAGACAGGGCCCACGAAAAACTGTTTTTT
NA	few	TRBV4-1	TRBJ2-2	14	CASSRKENTGELFF	TGCGCCAGCAGCCGAAAAGAGAACACCGGGGAGCTGTTTTTT
NA	NA	TRBV3-1	TRBJ2-1	14	CASSQAVEGNEQFF	TGTGCCAGCAGCCAAGCGGTGGAGGGCAATGAGCAGTTCTTC
NA	many	TRBV11-2	TRBJ2-1	15	CASSLERSSYNEQFF	TGTGCCAGCAGCTTAGAGCGGAGCTCCTACAATGAGCAGTTCTTC